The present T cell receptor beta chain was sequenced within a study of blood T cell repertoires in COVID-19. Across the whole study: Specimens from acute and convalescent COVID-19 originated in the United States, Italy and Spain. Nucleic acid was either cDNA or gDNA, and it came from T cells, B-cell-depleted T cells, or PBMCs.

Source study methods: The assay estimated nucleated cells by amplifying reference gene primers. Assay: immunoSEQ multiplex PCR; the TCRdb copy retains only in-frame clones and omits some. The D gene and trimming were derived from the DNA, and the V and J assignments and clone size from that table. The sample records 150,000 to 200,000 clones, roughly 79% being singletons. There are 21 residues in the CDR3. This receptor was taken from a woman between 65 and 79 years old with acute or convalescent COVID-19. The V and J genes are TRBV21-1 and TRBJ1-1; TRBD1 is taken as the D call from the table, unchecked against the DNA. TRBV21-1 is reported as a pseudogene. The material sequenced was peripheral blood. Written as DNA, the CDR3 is TGTGCCAGCAGCAAAGGTCGGGTCCCTAAGGACAGGGTTGTGACGAACACTGAAGCTTTCTTT. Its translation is CASSKGRVPKDRVVTNTEAFF.